This T cell receptor beta chain was sequenced during a study of blood T cell repertoires in COVID-19. Trimming shortened V by 1 base and J by 2 bases, and 11 bases separated the two germline ends. Looked up from germline, CDR1 is LGHNA and CDR2 is YSLEER. The CDR3 covers 15 residues. In the original workflow: Amplified reference gene primers provided the basis for estimating nucleated cell counts. TCRdb's table, derived via immunoSEQ multiplex PCR, lists solely in-frame clones and lacks some. V and J calls and clone size are copied from that table; D and trimming were computed from the DNA. The top ten hold roughly 7% of the sample, which has around 66,000 clones, roughly 86% seen once.

Sequenced sample: peripheral blood. The rearrangement links TRBV4-3 to TRBJ1-2; D might be TRBD1 (6 bases). The receptor was isolated from a man aged 55 to 70 with acute or convalescent COVID-19. CDR3 sequence: CASSQGATGNYGYTF. CDR3 DNA sequence: TGCGCCAGCAGCCAAGGAGCGACAGGAAACTATGGCTACACCTTC.